The clone carrying this T cell receptor beta chain was recorded many times. Its matching antigen is unknown. Trimming stripped 0 bases from V and 0 bases from J, with 10 bases between. This CDR3 is built from 16 residues. CDR1 is SGHRS and CDR2 is YFSETQ in the germline V gene. The data originate from a study of T cells after yellow fever vaccination. Points from the study as a whole: Some clonotypes were seen in both the CD4 and the CD8 compartments. These made up a small share and likely arose from convergent recombination.

TCRdb recomputed calls from the 5' RACE reads with MiXCR, one row per CDR3 protein. The sample comprises some 220,000 distinct CDR3 sequences, approximately 3% of which are singletons, and around 3.2% rests with the top ten. The rearrangement joins TRBV5-1 to TRBJ2-1; TRBD2 is a possible D gene (5 bases). The source was CD4+ T cells sorted from PBMCs, collected 10 days after the yellow fever booster vaccination. This sequence was found in a man in his late teens or twenties who received the YFV17D yellow fever vaccine. In nucleotides, the CDR3 is TGCGCCAGCAGCTTGGGAGGGTTAAGCTCCTACAATGAGCAGTTCTTC. Translation: CASSLGGLSSYNEQFF.